This TCR beta chain was found in a study of blood T cell repertoires in COVID-19. Study background: Samples came from the United States, Italy and Spain, spanning acute and convalescent COVID-19.

Participants were aged about 18 to 90 years from about 25 US areas. The study assigned cohorts using participant-reported clinical history. Authors' data handling: Reference gene primer amplification gave estimated nucleated cell counts. Clones were sequenced by immunoSEQ multiplex PCR, and TCRdb holds only the in-frame ones, with some missing. The V and J calls and clone size are taken from that table; D and trimming were inferred from the DNA. The sample holds approximately 250,000 clones, 88% seen once. The germline V gene encodes CDR1 MNHEY and CDR2 SMNVEV (reference sequence). The CDR3 totals 13 residues. Trimming cost V 0 bases and J 9 bases, with 9 bases left between them.

V gene TRBV27 combines with J gene TRBJ2-1; D gene ambiguous. The receptor's source is a woman between 40 and 55 years old with acute COVID-19. Sequencing was carried out using PBMCs or T cells enriched from blood (not recorded which). The DNA for the CDR3 is TGTGCCAGCAGTTTATCCCAGGTTGGTGAGCAGTTCTTC. Amino acids: CASSLSQVGEQFF.